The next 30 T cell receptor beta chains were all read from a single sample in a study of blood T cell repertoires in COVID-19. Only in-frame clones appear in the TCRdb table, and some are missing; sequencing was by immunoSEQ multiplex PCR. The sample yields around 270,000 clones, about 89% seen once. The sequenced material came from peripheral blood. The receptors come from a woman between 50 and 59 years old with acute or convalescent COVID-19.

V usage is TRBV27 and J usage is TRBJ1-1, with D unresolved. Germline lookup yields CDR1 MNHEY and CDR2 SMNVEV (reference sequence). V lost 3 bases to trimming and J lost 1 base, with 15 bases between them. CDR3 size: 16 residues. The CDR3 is CASSLVVTPENTEAFF. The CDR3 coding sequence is TGTGCCAGCAGTTTGGTGGTAACGCCAGAGAACACTGAAGCTTTCTTT.

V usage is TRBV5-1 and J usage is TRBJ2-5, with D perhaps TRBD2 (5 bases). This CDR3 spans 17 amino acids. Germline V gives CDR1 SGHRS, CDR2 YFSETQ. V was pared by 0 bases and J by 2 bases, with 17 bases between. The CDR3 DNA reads TGCGCCAGCAGCTTGGGCCCCTACCCAGCGGTTCAAGAGACCCAGTACTTC. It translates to CASSLGPYPAVQETQYF.

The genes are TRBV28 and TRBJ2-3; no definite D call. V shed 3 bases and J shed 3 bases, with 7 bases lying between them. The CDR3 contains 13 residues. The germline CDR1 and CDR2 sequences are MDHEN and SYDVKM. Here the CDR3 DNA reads TGTGCCAGCAGTTTGCGTCGGACAGATACGCAGTATTTT. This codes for CASSLRRTDTQYF.

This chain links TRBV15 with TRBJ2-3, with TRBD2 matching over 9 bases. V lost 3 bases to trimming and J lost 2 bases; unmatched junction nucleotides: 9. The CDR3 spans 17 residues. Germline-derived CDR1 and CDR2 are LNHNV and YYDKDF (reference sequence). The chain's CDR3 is CATSRGIAGAPTDTQYF. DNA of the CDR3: TGTGCCACCAGCAGGGGGATAGCGGGAGCTCCCACAGATACGCAGTATTTT.

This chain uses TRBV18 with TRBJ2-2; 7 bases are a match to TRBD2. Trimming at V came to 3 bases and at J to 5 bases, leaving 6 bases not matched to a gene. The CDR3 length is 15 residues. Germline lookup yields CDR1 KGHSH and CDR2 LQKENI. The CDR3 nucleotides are TGTGCCAGCTCACCGCCGGGGCGGGGGACCGGGGAGCTGTTTTTT. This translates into CASSPPGRGTGELFF.

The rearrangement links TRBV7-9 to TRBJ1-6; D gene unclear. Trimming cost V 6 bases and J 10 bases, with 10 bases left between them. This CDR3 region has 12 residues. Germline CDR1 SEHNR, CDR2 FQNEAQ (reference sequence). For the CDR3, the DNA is TGTGCCAGCAGTTCACCGGGGTCACCCCTCCACTTT. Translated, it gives CASSSPGSPLHF.

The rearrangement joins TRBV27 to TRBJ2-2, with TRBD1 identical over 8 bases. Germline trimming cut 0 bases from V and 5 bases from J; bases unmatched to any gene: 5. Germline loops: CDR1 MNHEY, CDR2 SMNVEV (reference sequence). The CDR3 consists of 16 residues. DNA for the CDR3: TGTGCCAGCAGTTTATCTGCAGGGGGCTTAACCGGGGAGCTGTTTTTT. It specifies CASSLSAGGLTGELFF.

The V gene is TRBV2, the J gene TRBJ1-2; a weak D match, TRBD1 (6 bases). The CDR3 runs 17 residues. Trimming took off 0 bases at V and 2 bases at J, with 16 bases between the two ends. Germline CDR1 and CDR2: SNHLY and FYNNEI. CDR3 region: CASSEAAVVDRNYGYTF. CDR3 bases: TGTGCCAGCAGTGAAGCCGCAGTCGTGGACAGAAACTATGGCTACACCTTC.

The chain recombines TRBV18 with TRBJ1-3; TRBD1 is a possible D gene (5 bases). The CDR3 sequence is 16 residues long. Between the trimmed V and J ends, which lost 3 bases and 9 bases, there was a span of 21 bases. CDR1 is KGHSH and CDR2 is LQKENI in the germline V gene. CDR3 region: CASSPRLGLREGTIYF. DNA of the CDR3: TGTGCCAGCTCACCGAGACTGGGGCTACGGGAGGGCACCATATATTTT.

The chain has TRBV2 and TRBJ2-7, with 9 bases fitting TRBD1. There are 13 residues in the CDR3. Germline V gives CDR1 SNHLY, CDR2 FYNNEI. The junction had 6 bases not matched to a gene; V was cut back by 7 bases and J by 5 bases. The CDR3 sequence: CASILDRGDEQYF. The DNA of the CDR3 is TGTGCCAGCATCCTGGACAGGGGAGACGAGCAGTACTTC.

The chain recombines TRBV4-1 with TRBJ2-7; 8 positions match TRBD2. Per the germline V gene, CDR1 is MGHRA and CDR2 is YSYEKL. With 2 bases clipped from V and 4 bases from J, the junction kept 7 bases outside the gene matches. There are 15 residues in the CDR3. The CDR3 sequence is CASSQIGGGDYEQYF. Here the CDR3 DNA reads TGCGCCAGCAGCCAAATCGGGGGGGGCGATTACGAGCAGTACTTC.

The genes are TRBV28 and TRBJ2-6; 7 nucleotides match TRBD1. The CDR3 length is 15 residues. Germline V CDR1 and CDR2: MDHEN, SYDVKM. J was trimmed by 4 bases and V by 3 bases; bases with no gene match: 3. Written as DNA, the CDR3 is TGTGCCAGCAGTTTCCAGGGGGTGGGGGCCAACGTCCTGACTTTC. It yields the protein CASSFQGVGANVLTF.

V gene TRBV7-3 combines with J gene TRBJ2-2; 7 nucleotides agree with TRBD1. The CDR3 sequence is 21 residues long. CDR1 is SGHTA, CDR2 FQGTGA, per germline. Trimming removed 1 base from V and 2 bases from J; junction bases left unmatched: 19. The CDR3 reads CASSLNQGYGGQTTNTGELFF. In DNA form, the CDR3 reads TGTGCCAGCAGCTTAAATCAGGGTTATGGGGGACAGACAACAAACACCGGGGAGCTGTTTTTT.

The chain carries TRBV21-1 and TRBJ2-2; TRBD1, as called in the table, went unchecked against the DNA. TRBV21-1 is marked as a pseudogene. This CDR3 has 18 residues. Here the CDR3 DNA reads TGTGCCAGCAGCAAAGGGACAGGGCCTTTGGGCGGGACCGGGGAGCTGTTTTTT. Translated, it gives CASSKGTGPLGGTGELFF.

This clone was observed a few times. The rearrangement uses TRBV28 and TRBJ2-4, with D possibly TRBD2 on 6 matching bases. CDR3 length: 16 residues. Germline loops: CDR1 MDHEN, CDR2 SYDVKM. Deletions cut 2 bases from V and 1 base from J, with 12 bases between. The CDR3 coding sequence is TGTGCCAGCAGTTTAGGGGGGATCTGGGCCAAAAACATTCAGTACTTC. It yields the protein CASSLGGIWAKNIQYF.

The CDR3 spells CASSGRDRVSSYTF. CDR3 nucleotide sequence: TGTGCCAGCAGCGGACGGGACAGGGTCTCTAGCTACACCTTC. This chain joins TRBV7-2 and TRBJ1-2; TRBD1 matches 9 bases. The CDR3 extends over 14 amino acids. The ends lost 5 bases at V and 9 bases at J; junction bases unmatched: 10. Germline CDR1 and CDR2: SGHTA and FQGNSA.

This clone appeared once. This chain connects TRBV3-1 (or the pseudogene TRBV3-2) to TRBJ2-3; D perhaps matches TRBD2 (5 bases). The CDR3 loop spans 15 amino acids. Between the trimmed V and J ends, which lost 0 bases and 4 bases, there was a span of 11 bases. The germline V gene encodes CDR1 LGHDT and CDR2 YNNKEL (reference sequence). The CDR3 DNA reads TGTGCCAGCAGCCAAGAAGCGGTATTGGCAGATACGCAGTATTTT. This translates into CASSQEAVLADTQYF.

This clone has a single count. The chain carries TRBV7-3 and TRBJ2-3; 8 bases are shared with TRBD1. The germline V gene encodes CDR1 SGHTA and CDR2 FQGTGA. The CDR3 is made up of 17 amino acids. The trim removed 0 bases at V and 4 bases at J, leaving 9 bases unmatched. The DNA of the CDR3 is TGTGCCAGCAGCTTAACCGCCAGGGGGCGTGGCGCAGATACGCAGTATTTT. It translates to CASSLTARGRGADTQYF.

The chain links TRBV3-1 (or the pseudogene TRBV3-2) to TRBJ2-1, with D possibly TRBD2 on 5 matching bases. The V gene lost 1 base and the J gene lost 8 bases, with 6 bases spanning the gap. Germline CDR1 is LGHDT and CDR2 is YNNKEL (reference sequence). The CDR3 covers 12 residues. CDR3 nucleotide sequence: TGTGCCAGCAGCCAAGTGCGGGATGAGCAGTTCTTC. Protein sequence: CASSQVRDEQFF.

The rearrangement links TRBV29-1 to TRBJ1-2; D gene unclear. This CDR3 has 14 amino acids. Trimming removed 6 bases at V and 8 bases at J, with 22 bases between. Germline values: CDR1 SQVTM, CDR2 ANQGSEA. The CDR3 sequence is CSVVSKLRARGYTF. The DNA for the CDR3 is TGCAGCGTCGTTAGTAAGTTGAGGGCACGCGGCTACACCTTC.

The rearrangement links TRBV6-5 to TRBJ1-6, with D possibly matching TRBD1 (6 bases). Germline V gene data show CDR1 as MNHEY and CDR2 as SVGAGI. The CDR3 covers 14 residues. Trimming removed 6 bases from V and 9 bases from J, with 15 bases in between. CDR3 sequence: CASRGTTGASPLHF. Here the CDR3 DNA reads TGTGCCAGCAGGGGGACAACCGGCGCTTCACCCCTCCACTTT.

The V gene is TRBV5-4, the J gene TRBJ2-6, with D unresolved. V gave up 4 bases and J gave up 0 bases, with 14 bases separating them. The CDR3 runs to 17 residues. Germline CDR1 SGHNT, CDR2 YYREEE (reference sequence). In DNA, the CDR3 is TGTGCCAGCAGCCCGATTTTTACACGCTCTGGGGCCAACGTCCTGACTTTC. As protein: CASSPIFTRSGANVLTF.

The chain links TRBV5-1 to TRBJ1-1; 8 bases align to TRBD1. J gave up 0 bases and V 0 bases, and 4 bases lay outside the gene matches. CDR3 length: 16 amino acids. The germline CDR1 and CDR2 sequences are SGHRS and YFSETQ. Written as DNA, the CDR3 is TGCGCCAGCAGCTTGGCAGGACAGGGCTTGAACACTGAAGCTTTCTTT. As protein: CASSLAGQGLNTEAFF.

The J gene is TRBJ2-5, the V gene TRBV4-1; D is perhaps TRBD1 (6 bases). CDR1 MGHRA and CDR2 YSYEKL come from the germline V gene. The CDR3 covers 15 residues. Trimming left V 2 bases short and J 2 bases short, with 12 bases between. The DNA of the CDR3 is TGCGCCAGCAGCCAACTACAGACAGGTCAAGAGACCCAGTACTTC. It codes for CASSQLQTGQETQYF.

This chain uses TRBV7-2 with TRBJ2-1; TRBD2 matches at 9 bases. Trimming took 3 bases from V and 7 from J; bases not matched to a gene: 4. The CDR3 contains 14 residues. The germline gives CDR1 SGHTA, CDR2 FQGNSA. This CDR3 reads CASSFRLAGNEQFF. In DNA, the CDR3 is TGTGCCAGCAGCTTTCGGCTAGCGGGAAATGAGCAGTTCTTC.

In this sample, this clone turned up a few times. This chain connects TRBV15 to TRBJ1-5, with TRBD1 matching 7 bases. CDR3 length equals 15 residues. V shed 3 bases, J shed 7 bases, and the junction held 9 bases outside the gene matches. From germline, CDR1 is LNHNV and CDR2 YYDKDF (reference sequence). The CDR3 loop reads CATSRGTGDGQPQHF. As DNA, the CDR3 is TGTGCCACCAGCAGGGGAACAGGGGATGGGCAGCCCCAGCATTTT.

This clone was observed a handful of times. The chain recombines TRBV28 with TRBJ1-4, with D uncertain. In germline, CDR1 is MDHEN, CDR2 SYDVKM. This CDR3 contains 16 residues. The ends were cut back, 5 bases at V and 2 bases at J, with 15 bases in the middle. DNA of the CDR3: TGTGCCAGCAGTGCGGCAAACCCCCCCACTAATGAAAAACTGTTTTTT. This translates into CASSAANPPTNEKLFF.

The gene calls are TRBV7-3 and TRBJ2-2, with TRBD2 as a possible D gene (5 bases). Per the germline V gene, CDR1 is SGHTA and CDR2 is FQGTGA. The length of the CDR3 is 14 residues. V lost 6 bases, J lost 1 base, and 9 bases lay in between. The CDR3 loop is CASSRTGNTGELFF. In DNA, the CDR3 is TGTGCCAGCAGTCGGACTGGGAACACCGGGGAGCTGTTTTTT. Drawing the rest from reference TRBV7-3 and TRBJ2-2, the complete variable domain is GAGVSQTPSNKVTEKGKYVELRCDPISGHTALYWYRQSLGQGPEFLIYFQGTGAADDSGLPNDRFFAVRPEGSVSTLKIQRTERGDSAVYLCASSRTGNTGELFFGEGSRLTVL.

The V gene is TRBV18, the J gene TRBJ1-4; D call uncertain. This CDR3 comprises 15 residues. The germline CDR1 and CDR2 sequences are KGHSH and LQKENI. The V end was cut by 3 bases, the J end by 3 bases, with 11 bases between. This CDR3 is CASSPTGTANEKLFF. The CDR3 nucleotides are TGTGCCAGCTCACCCACGGGAACAGCTAATGAAAAACTGTTTTTT.

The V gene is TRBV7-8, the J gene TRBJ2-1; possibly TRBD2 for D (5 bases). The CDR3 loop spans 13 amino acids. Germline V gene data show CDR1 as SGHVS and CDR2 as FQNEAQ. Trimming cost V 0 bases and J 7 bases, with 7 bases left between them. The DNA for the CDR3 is TGTGCCAGCAGCTTAGCGAGGGTAAATGAGCAGTTCTTC. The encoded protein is CASSLARVNEQFF.